A selection of T cell receptor beta chains follows, all from one sample in a study of T cell responses to AZD1222 COVID-19 vaccine. Assay: immunoSEQ multiplex PCR; the TCRdb copy retains only in-frame clones and omits some. Here the sample spans around 99,000 clones, 88% being singletons. Sequenced material: peripheral blood, taken on day 0 of MenACWY control vaccination. The receptor source for this set is an adult in good health. CDR3s include the opening cysteine and the closing phenylalanine or tryptophan. The D gene is left open where the match is weak. Not all rows give a size; the values are once, few, many and, for expanded clones, a class.

>NA|TRBJ1-6|NA|TRBV7-2
TGTGCCAGCAGCTTCACCGCGCGGAATTCACCCCTCCACTTT
CASSFTARNSPLHF
>NA|TRBJ2-6|few|TRBV7-2
TGTGCCAGCAGCCCTCGGGTCTCTGGGGCCAACGTCCTGACTTTC
CASSPRVSGANVLTF
>NA|TRBJ1-1|NA|TRBV5-8
TGTGCCAGCAGCTCCCTCAGGCTGAACACTGAAGCTTTCTTT
CASSSLRLNTEAFF
>TRBD1|TRBJ1-2|NA|TRBV13
TGTGCCAGCAGCTCAGAGGGACAGGGGCCTGACGGGGGCTACACCTTC
CASSSEGQGPDGGYTF
>NA|TRBJ2-4|NA|TRBV4-2
TGTGCCAGCAGCCAAGGATCCGCCAAAAACATTCAGTACTTC
CASSQGSAKNIQYF
>NA|TRBJ1-4|NA|TRBV2
TGTGCCAGCAGTGACAGGGAACCTAATGAAAAACTGTTTTTT
CASSDREPNEKLFF
>NA|TRBJ1-5|NA|TRBV20-1
TGCAGTGCTAGTCAGTGGCAGGGATGGGGTCAGCCCCAGCATTTT
CSASQWQGWGQPQHF
>NA|TRBJ1-5|NA|TRBV19
TGTGCCAGTATATTGTCGGCGGGGGGCAATCAGCCCCAGCATTTT
CASILSAGGNQPQHF
>NA|TRBJ2-3|NA|TRBV6-5
TGTGCCAGCAGTTCCCTCGGTTGGTCGGCAGATACGCAGTATTTT
CASSSLGWSADTQYF
>NA|TRBJ1-2|NA|TRBV28
TGTGCCAGCAGCCGAGGGGGTGCCAACTATGGCTACACCTTC
CASSRGGANYGYTF
>TRBD2|TRBJ2-5|NA|TRBV28
TGTGCCAGCAGTCTAGCGGGAGATCCTAAAGAGACCCAGTACTTC
CASSLAGDPKETQYF
>NA|TRBJ1-1|NA|TRBV4-2
TGTGCCAGCAGCCACTCCGGACGGGGGGTGAACACTGAAGCTTTCTTT
CASSHSGRGVNTEAFF
>TRBD1|TRBJ2-7|NA|TRBV6-2/TRBV6-3
TGTGCCAGCAGTTACTCGAGGGGGCCGACTATTTCCCACGAGCAGTACTTC
CASSYSRGPTISHEQYF
>NA|TRBJ2-3|NA|TRBV4-3
TGCGCCAGCAGCCAAGGGGCGGGGGCCCGCACAGATACGCAGTATTTT
CASSQGAGARTDTQYF
>NA|TRBJ1-2|NA|TRBV13
TGTGCCAGCAGCTTAGGCCAGGGGCCACTGGGGGGCTACACCTTC
CASSLGQGPLGGYTF
>NA|TRBJ1-4|NA|TRBV7-9
TGTGCCAGCAGCTCCCCCCCGTGGGGGGCCAAATCAACTAATGAAAAACTGTTTTTT
CASSSPPWGAKSTNEKLFF
>NA|TRBJ2-7|NA|TRBV7-7
TGTGCTAGCAGCCGAGACAGAAACTACGAGCAGTACTTC
CASSRDRNYEQYF
>TRBD1|TRBJ1-2|NA|TRBV3-1/TRBV3-2
TGTGCCAGCAGCCAGGGGCGGGACAGGGCTTCTGGCTACACCTTC
CASSQGRDRASGYTF
>TRBD2|TRBJ2-1|NA|TRBV27
TGTGCCAGCAGTTTACTACAGCGGGGAGAGCAGTTCTTC
CASSLLQRGEQFF
>NA|TRBJ1-4|NA|TRBV29-1
TGCAGCGCACAGGGATCGGGTAATGAAAAACTGTTTTTT
CSAQGSGNEKLFF
>TRBD1|TRBJ2-5|NA|TRBV19
TGTGCCAGTAGTAACAGGGGTGGGGAGACCCAGTACTTC
CASSNRGGETQYF
>TRBD1|TRBJ2-5|once|TRBV9
TGTGCCAGCAGCGCCCGGGACAGAGACGTAGCCCAGTACTTC
CASSARDRDVAQYF
>NA|TRBJ1-1|NA|TRBV2
TGTGCCAGCAGTGATGAAGGACGTCTATCGGGAGCTTTCTTT
CASSDEGRLSGAFF
>NA|TRBJ2-3|few|TRBV4-1
TGCGCCAGCGAGGACGGACTATCGGATACGCAGTATTTT
CASEDGLSDTQYF
>NA|TRBJ2-7|NA|TRBV5-8
TGTGCCAGCAGTTTGAGGGTCTTAGGGACGTCAAGGTACGAGCAGTACTTC
CASSLRVLGTSRYEQYF
>TRBD1|TRBJ1-1|NA|TRBV4-1
TGCGCCAGCAGGCGCTTTGGGACAGGAGACTCTGAAGCTTTCTTT
CASRRFGTGDSEAFF
>NA|TRBJ2-2|once|TRBV1
TGCACCAGCAGCCAGACAGGGAGTCGGACCGGGGAGCTGTTTTTT
CTSSQTGSRTGELFF
>NA|TRBJ2-7|NA|TRBV28
TGTGCCAGCAGCTCCGGCCCCGTAAACCCTTACGAGCAGTACTTC
CASSSGPVNPYEQYF
>TRBD1|TRBJ1-1|NA|TRBV6-6
TGTGCCAGCCTCAGGGGGAAGGACACTGAAGCTTTCTTT
CASLRGKDTEAFF
>TRBD1|TRBJ2-7|NA|TRBV19
TGTGCCACGGGGACAGGGACCTACGAGCAGTACTTC
CATGTGTYEQYF
>NA|TRBJ1-6|NA|TRBV11-2
TGTGCCAGCAGCCTCACCACAGGGTTGTCGAATTCACCCCTCCACTTT
CASSLTTGLSNSPLHF
>NA|TRBJ1-4|NA|TRBV4-2
TGTGCCAGCAGCCAACTAACAGGATCCTCGGGGGAAAAACTGTTTTTT
CASSQLTGSSGEKLFF
>NA|TRBJ2-7|NA|TRBV9
TGTGCCAGCAGCGTAGGAGGGATCGGTTCGGGCGAGCAGTACTTC
CASSVGGIGSGEQYF
>NA|TRBJ1-5|NA|TRBV10-3
TGTGCCATCAGTGAGCGCGGGGGGAGCAATCAGCCCCAGCATTTT
CAISERGGSNQPQHF
>NA|TRBJ1-1|NA|TRBV14
TGTGCCAGCAGAGGGGGGACTGAAGCTTTCTTT
CASRGGTEAFF
>TRBD1|TRBJ1-5|NA|TRBV3-1/TRBV3-2
TGTGCCAGCAGCCACTCTCGGGGACAGGGGAAGGTTCGCAATCAGCCCCAGCATTTT
CASSHSRGQGKVRNQPQHF
>NA|TRBJ2-2|NA|TRBV24-1
TGTGCCACCAGTGATGGTTACCCGAACACCGGGGAGCTGTTTTTT
CATSDGYPNTGELFF
>NA|TRBJ1-5|once|TRBV4-1
TGCGCCAGCAGCCAAGATCCTACCCGTCAGCCCCAGCATTTT
CASSQDPTRQPQHF
>NA|TRBJ1-1|NA|TRBV10-2
TGCGCCAGCAGTGAGCTGCGGACAGTAAGCACTGAAGCTTTCTTT
CASSELRTVSTEAFF
>NA|TRBJ2-7|once|TRBV28
TGTGCCAGCAGGGGGGGCTTTACCTACGAGCAGTACTTC
CASRGGFTYEQYF
>NA|TRBJ2-7|NA|TRBV7-2
TGTGCCAGCAGCTTAGGACTATCGGGGAGCTCCTACGAGCAGTACTTC
CASSLGLSGSSYEQYF
>NA|TRBJ1-2|once|TRBV25-1
TGTGCCAGCAGCCAAGCGGGGGACAACGGCTATGGCTACACCTTC
CASSQAGDNGYGYTF